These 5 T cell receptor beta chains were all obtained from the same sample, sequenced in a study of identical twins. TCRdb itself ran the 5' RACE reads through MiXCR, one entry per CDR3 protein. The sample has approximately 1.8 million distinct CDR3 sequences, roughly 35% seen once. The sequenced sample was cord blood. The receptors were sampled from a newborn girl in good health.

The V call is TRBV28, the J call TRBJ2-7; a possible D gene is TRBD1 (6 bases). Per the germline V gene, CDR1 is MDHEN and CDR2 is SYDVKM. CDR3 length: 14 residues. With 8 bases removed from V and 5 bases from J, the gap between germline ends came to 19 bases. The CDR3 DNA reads TGTGCCAGCTTTCCCTCCTCCAGGGGAAACGAGCAGTACTTC. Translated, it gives CASFPSSRGNEQYF. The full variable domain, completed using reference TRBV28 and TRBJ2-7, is DVKVTQSSRYLVKRTGEKVFLECVQDMDHENMFWYRQDPGLGLRLIYFSYDVKMKEKGDIPEGYSVSREKKERFSLILESASTNQTSMYLCASFPSSRGNEQYFGPGTRLTVT.

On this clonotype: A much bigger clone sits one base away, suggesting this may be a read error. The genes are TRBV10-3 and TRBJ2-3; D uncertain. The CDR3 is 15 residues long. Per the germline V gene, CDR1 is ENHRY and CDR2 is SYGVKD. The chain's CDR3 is CAIGERQVGLDTQYF. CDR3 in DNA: TGTGCCATCGGTGAGAGGCAGGTCGGTTTGGATACGCAGTATTTT.

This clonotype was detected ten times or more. The CDR3 reads CASSVSGVTDTQYF. Written as DNA, the CDR3 is TGCGCCAGCAGCGTTAGTGGGGTCACAGATACGCAGTATTTT. This chain uses TRBV5-1 with TRBJ2-3; no reliable D call. Trimming cost V 4 bases and J 2 bases, with 11 bases left between them. This CDR3 is built from 14 residues. Germline V gene sequence: CDR1 SGHRS, CDR2 YFSETQ.

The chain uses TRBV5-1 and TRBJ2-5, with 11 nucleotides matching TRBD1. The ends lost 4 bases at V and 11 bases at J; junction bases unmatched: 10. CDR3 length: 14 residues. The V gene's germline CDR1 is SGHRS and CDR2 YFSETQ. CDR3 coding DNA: TGCGCCAGCAGCGTAGGACAGGGGGCCTGGGAGCAGTACTTC. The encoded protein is CASSVGQGAWEQYF.

The DNA for the CDR3 is TGTGCTAGTGGCCTAGGGAAGGGGACTGAAGCTTTCTTT. Translation gives CASGLGKGTEAFF. This chain joins TRBV12-5 and TRBJ1-1, with D possibly being TRBD1 (5 bases). The CDR3 covers 13 residues. V was pared by 6 bases and J by 5 bases, with 13 bases between. The germline V gene has CDR1 LGHNT and CDR2 FRNRAP.